Described below is a single T cell receptor beta chain sequence and its context. What it binds is not known. Constant-segment primers served in 5'RACE that generated TCR alpha and TCR beta cDNA libraries bearing sample barcodes and UMIs. Each CDR3 protein gets one entry after TCRdb re-called the 5' RACE reads with MiXCR. The sample holds some 600,000 distinct CDR3 sequences, about 18% seen once. The germline gives CDR1 SEHNR, CDR2 FQNEAQ (reference sequence). V was pared by 6 bases and J by 1 base, with 7 bases of the junction left unmatched. The CDR3 loop spans 15 amino acids. The sample is drawn from a study of T-cell memory formation after mild COVID-19. The wider study: There were largely donor-specific TCR clusters. Points from the study as a whole: SARS-CoV-2 specificity of second-wave clones peaking day 37 was unconfirmed.

The chain links TRBV7-9 to TRBJ2-7; 9 nucleotides match TRBD2. Sequenced material: PBMCs or a T cell subset sorted from them (not recorded which). The TCR originated in an adult woman who had mild COVID-19 (a few samples of this study predate the infection). Cell type and time point are not known. This CDR3 reads CASRRIAGVSYEQYF. CDR3 DNA sequence: TGTGCCAGCAGGCGTATAGCGGGAGTATCCTACGAGCAGTACTTC.